These 18 T cell receptor beta chains were sequenced from one sample in a study of T cell changes during pregnancy in multiple sclerosis. Clones were sequenced by immunoSEQ multiplex PCR, and TCRdb holds only the in-frame ones, with some missing. The top ten hold roughly 1% of the sample, which has about 100,000 clones, 85% to 95% seen once. The specimen was peripheral blood, collected before pregnancy. The source of these receptors is a female donor with multiple sclerosis, enrolled in a pregnancy study.

The chain has TRBV5-1 and TRBJ1-2, with a possible D match to TRBD1 (5 bases). Germline V gene sequence: CDR1 SGHRS, CDR2 YFSETQ. The CDR3 covers 14 residues. V was trimmed by 0 bases and J by 6 bases, leaving 12 bases between them. Written as DNA, the CDR3 is TGCGCCAGCAGCTTGGCCGTTAGCAGGGATGGCTACACCTTC. It is translated as CASSLAVSRDGYTF.

The chain joins TRBV15 to TRBJ2-1; maybe TRBD2 (5 bases). Trimming shortened V by 0 bases and J by 8 bases, and 14 bases separated the two germline ends. Germline values: CDR1 LNHNV, CDR2 YYDKDF (reference sequence). The CDR3 is made up of 15 amino acids. The CDR3 protein is CATSREKGGLDEQFF. The CDR3 nucleotides are TGTGCCACCAGCAGAGAAAAGGGCGGGCTCGATGAGCAGTTCTTC.

The genes are TRBV9 and TRBJ2-3; TRBD2 aligns across 7 bases. The ends lost 3 bases at V and 7 bases at J; junction bases unmatched: 8. The CDR3 totals 14 residues. Per germline, CDR1 SGDLS and CDR2 YYNGEE. CDR3 nucleotide sequence: TGTGCCAGCAGCGAGGGAGGGCGATTACATACGCAGTATTTT. This codes for CASSEGGRLHTQYF.

The rearrangement links TRBV27 to TRBJ2-3; D gene ambiguous. CDR1 is MNHEY, CDR2 SMNVEV, per germline (reference sequence). The V end lost 2 bases, the J end lost 2 bases, and 8 bases lay between the germline ends. The CDR3 runs 14 residues. The CDR3 nucleotides are TGTGCCAGCAGTTTACACAGAAACACAGATACGCAGTATTTT. This codes for CASSLHRNTDTQYF.

The V call is TRBV29-1, the J call TRBJ2-7; D is unresolved. The CDR3 is 16 amino acids. Germline-derived CDR1 and CDR2 are SQVTM and ANQGSEA. V was cut by 2 bases and J by 2 bases, with 19 bases left in between. CDR3: CSVELANNPRPYEQYF. DNA of the CDR3: TGCAGCGTTGAACTGGCGAACAATCCTAGGCCCTACGAGCAGTACTTC.

This clone showed up just once. This chain uses TRBV11-1 with TRBJ2-1; D might be TRBD1 (7 bases). The V end was cut by 2 bases, the J end by 4 bases, with 15 bases between. The germline V gene encodes CDR1 SGHAT and CDR2 FQDESV (reference sequence). The CDR3 length is 16 residues. The CDR3 loop is CASSLRQGGGYNEQFF. The CDR3, as DNA: TGTGCCAGCAGCTTACGACAGGGTGGGGGGTACAATGAGCAGTTCTTC.

V gene TRBV27 combines with J gene TRBJ2-7; D is unresolved. Germline assignment: CDR1 MNHEY and CDR2 SMNVEV (reference sequence). The CDR3 loop spans 16 amino acids. V shed 5 bases and J shed 3 bases, with 20 bases lying between them. CDR3 region: CASSHTSRGSRYEQYF. The CDR3 DNA is TGTGCCAGCAGTCACACCAGCCGAGGTTCCCGCTACGAGCAGTACTTC.

This clone was seen a single time. The rearrangement uses TRBV4-3 and TRBJ2-1; the D gene is possibly TRBD1 (5 bases). The germline CDR1 and CDR2 sequences are LGHNA and YSLEER. The V and J ends lost 0 bases and 8 bases respectively, with 11 bases between them. The CDR3 spans 14 residues. Here the CDR3 reads CASSQDGASDEQFF. The CDR3 bases are TGCGCCAGCAGCCAAGATGGGGCGTCGGATGAGCAGTTCTTC.

With respect to this clone: A junction boundary mismatches the germline segment, possibly from a read error. The chain carries TRBV6-1 and TRBJ1-1; 7 bases are a match to TRBD1. The CDR3 is 16 amino acids. The germline V gene has CDR1 MNHNS and CDR2 SASEGT. CDR3 DNA: TGTGCCAGCAGCGAAGATACCGGGACAGCCTACACTGAAGCTTTCTTT. This translates into CASSEDTGTAYTEAFF.

The chain recombines TRBV7-9 with TRBJ2-7, with TRBD2 identical over 9 bases. After removal of 1 base from V and 6 bases from J, the junction contained 16 bases not matched to a gene. The CDR3 covers 18 residues. The germline gives CDR1 SEHNR, CDR2 FQNEAQ (reference sequence). CDR3 sequence reads: CASSLEAGSGSGLGEQYF. CDR3 DNA sequence: TGTGCCAGCAGCTTAGAGGCCGGTAGCGGGAGTGGTTTGGGCGAGCAGTACTTC.

This chain links TRBV27 with TRBJ2-5; D is perhaps TRBD2 (6 bases). This CDR3 contains 13 residues. The V and J ends lost 6 bases and 6 bases respectively, with 14 bases between them. Germline V gives CDR1 MNHEY, CDR2 SMNVEV (reference sequence). For the CDR3, the DNA is TGTGCCAGCAGCCCCCCTAGCGAAAAGACCCAGTACTTC. It translates to CASSPPSEKTQYF.

Written as DNA, the CDR3 is TGTGCCAGCAGTGTTCGGGGATCCGGGGAGCTGTTTTTT. It translates to CASSVRGSGELFF. This rearrangement joins TRBV2 to TRBJ2-2; possibly TRBD2 for D (5 bases). Looked up from germline, CDR1 is SNHLY and CDR2 is FYNNEI. Deletions cut 4 bases from V and 6 bases from J, with 9 bases between. This CDR3 is 13 amino acids long.

The V gene is TRBV6-6, the J gene TRBJ1-1; D remains unclear. The CDR3 is 11 residues long. V dropped 7 bases and J dropped 1 base, with 4 bases sitting between them. Germline loops: CDR1 MNHNY, CDR2 SVGAGI (reference sequence). The CDR3 nucleotides read TGTGCCAGCAAACAGAACACTGAAGCTTTCTTT. Translating it yields CASKQNTEAFF.

This CDR3 is CASSYVGSSYEQYF. The CDR3, as DNA: TGTGCCAGCAGTTACGTTGGGAGCTCCTACGAGCAGTACTTC. The chain combines TRBV6-6 with TRBJ2-7, with D perhaps TRBD2 (5 bases). Trimming cost V 2 bases and J 0 bases, with 8 bases left between them. CDR1 and CDR2 (germline): MNHNY, SVGAGI (reference sequence). The CDR3 extends over 14 amino acids.

This chain connects TRBV28 to TRBJ1-2; 7 bases fit TRBD1. This CDR3 contains 16 residues. V shed 5 bases, J shed 8 bases, and the junction held 17 bases outside the gene matches. Germline V CDR1 and CDR2: MDHEN, SYDVKM. DNA of the CDR3: TGTGCCAGCAGTACACCTCCCCCAGGGACAGAGGGAGGCTACACCTTC. Translating it yields CASSTPPPGTEGGYTF.

The chain uses TRBV29-1 and TRBJ1-4; D is unclear. Germline V gene data show CDR1 as SQVTM and CDR2 as ANQGSEA. The CDR3 totals 11 residues. Deletions cut 7 bases from V and 8 bases from J, with 11 bases between. DNA for the CDR3: TGCAGCGGCGGCGAGAAGGAAAAACTGTTTTTT. This translates into CSGGEKEKLFF.

This clone was counted many times. The chain uses TRBV7-2 and TRBJ2-2; D is unresolved. Germline values: CDR1 SGHTA, CDR2 FQGNSA. Trimming removed 5 bases at V and 3 bases at J, with 7 bases between. The CDR3 loop spans 13 amino acids. The CDR3: CASSPDYTGELFF. CDR3 nucleotides: TGTGCCAGCAGCCCTGACTACACCGGGGAGCTGTTTTTT.

The chain combines TRBV6-1 with TRBJ1-4; 7 bases fit TRBD1. With V trimmed by 2 bases and J by 6 bases, 3 bases remained unmatched. CDR1 is MNHNS, CDR2 SASEGT, per germline. The CDR3 consists of 14 residues. This CDR3 reads CASSEMTGHEKLFF. Here the CDR3 DNA reads TGTGCCAGCAGTGAAATGACAGGGCATGAAAAACTGTTTTTT.